Below, 29 T cell receptor beta chains from the same sample are listed, as sequenced in a study of brain T cells in children with intractable seizures. TCRdb's copy holds only in-frame clones and misses some; the assay was immunoSEQ multiplex PCR. The sample lists 300,000 to 400,000 clones, about 93% seen once, with under 7% in the top ten. Sample time point: blood from clinic visit 5 months post-surgery; TSC patient then seizure free. The starting material was peripheral blood, obtained 5 to 6 months after surgery. Every receptor here comes from a boy under three years old with tuberous sclerosis and intractable seizures.

Comment on this clone: Other DNA sequences of this sample code for an identical CDR3. This chain links TRBV6-5 with TRBJ2-3; TRBD2 matches at 7 bases. This CDR3 has 14 residues. Per the germline V gene, CDR1 is MNHEY and CDR2 is SVGAGI. J lost 0 bases, V lost 6 bases, and 3 bases had no gene match. This chain's CDR3 is CASSLGGSTDTQYF. The CDR3 DNA sequence: TGTGCCAGCAGCTTGGGGGGGAGCACAGATACGCAGTATTTT.

The chain joins TRBV29-1 to TRBJ2-5; TRBD1 or TRBD2 may be the D gene (5 bases each). CDR3 length equals 13 residues. The V and J ends lost 6 bases and 5 bases respectively, with 16 bases between them. CDR1 is SQVTM and CDR2 is ANQGSEA in the germline V gene. Here the CDR3 reads CSVREGKTETQYF. In nucleotides, the CDR3 is TGCAGCGTCCGCGAGGGGAAGACGGAGACCCAGTACTTC.

CDR3 sequence: CASSYGGGGYEQYF. Written as DNA, the CDR3 is TGTGCCAGCAGCTACGGCGGCGGGGGCTACGAGCAGTACTTC. This sequence joins TRBV9 and TRBJ2-7, with TRBD2 matching over 7 bases. This CDR3 comprises 14 residues. CDR1 and CDR2 from the germline V gene are SGDLS and YYNGEE. Germline trimming cut 4 bases from V and 3 bases from J; bases unmatched to any gene: 7.

The chain is built from TRBV10-1 and TRBJ2-7; 13 bases align to TRBD2. CDR1 is WNHNN and CDR2 is SYGVQD in the germline V gene (reference sequence). V lost 6 bases, J lost 4 bases, and 3 bases stayed unmatched. This CDR3 comprises 14 residues. CDR3 sequence (DNA): TGCGCCAGCAGAAAGACTAGCGGGAGGTACGAGCAGTACTTC. Amino acids: CASRKTSGRYEQYF.

The chain has TRBV10-1 and TRBJ2-1, with TRBD2 matching 10 bases. The V segment lost 2 bases and the J segment 10 bases; nucleotides outside the gene matches: 8. In germline, CDR1 is WNHNN, CDR2 SYGVQD (reference sequence). The CDR3 is 15 amino acids. The CDR3 bases are TGCGCCAGCAGTGAGGCTAGCGGGAGTGGTGACGAGCAGTTCTTC. Translation gives CASSEASGSGDEQFF.

This clone turned up a few times. The gene calls are TRBV6-5 and TRBJ1-1, with unresolved D. The V end was cut by 5 bases, the J end by 1 base, with 8 bases between. From germline, CDR1 is MNHEY and CDR2 SVGAGI. The CDR3 spans 13 residues. The CDR3 reads CASSTRRNTEAFF. The CDR3 coding sequence is TGTGCCAGCAGTACCAGACGGAACACTGAAGCTTTCTTT.

This chain connects TRBV3-1 (or the pseudogene TRBV3-2) to TRBJ2-5; no clear D. The V gene lost 6 bases and the J gene lost 7 bases, with 9 bases spanning the gap. CDR1 is LGHDT, CDR2 YNNKEL, per germline (reference sequence). The CDR3 is 11 residues long. The CDR3 sequence is CASRRQRTQYF. CDR3 bases: TGTGCCAGCAGGAGGCAGAGGACCCAGTACTTC.

This clone showed up just a few times. The V call is TRBV2, the J call TRBJ2-7; possibly TRBD1 for D (6 bases). Germline V gene lookup returns CDR1 SNHLY and CDR2 FYNNEI. The ends were cut back, 7 bases at V and 3 bases at J, with 13 bases in the middle. This CDR3 spans 13 amino acids. The CDR3 sequence: CASTRTALYEQYF. DNA for the CDR3: TGTGCCAGCACTAGGACAGCCCTCTACGAGCAGTACTTC.

The chain combines TRBV6-5 with TRBJ2-3; D is ambiguous. The CDR3 length is 15 residues. Germline CDR1 MNHEY, CDR2 SVGAGI. Trimming took off 0 bases at V and 6 bases at J, with 13 bases between the two ends. Here the CDR3 DNA reads TGTGCCAGCAGTTACTCCGGGCGCGGCTGGGATACGCAGTATTTT. Protein sequence: CASSYSGRGWDTQYF.

The chain recombines TRBV7-9 with TRBJ1-5, with no clear D. The CDR3 contains 14 residues. The V and J ends lost 6 bases and 2 bases respectively, with 11 bases between them. Germline assignment: CDR1 SEHNR and CDR2 FQNEAQ (reference sequence). The CDR3 nucleotides read TGTGCCAGCAGTCTTTTTGGTGGCAATCAGCCCCAGCATTTT. Amino acid sequence: CASSLFGGNQPQHF.

This clone came up a few times. The genes are TRBV5-6 and TRBJ1-6, with a possible D match to TRBD1 (6 bases). Trimming removed 0 bases at V and 7 bases at J, with 11 bases between. The CDR3 loop spans 15 amino acids. Germline CDR1 is SGHDT and CDR2 is YYEEEE. CDR3 DNA sequence: TGTGCCAGCAGCTTGGGCGGACAGCGGAATTCACCCCTCCACTTT. Amino acid sequence: CASSLGGQRNSPLHF. The whole variable domain, remainder taken from reference TRBV5-6 and TRBJ1-6, is DAGVTQSPTHLIKTRGQQVTLRCSPKSGHDTVSWYQQALGQGPQFIFQYYEEEERQRGNFPDRFSGHQFPNYSSELNVNALLLGDSALYLCASSLGGQRNSPLHFGNGTRLTVT.

The chain links TRBV9 to TRBJ1-1; 8 bases line up with TRBD1. Per germline, CDR1 SGDLS and CDR2 YYNGEE. CDR3 length: 15 residues. V shed 0 bases and J 4 bases; nucleotides not matched to a gene: 5. In DNA form, the CDR3 reads TGTGCCAGCAGCGTAGCAGGGGGCCTTGGCACTGAAGCTTTCTTT. It translates to CASSVAGGLGTEAFF.

This rearrangement joins TRBV6-5 to TRBJ2-3; no firm D call. The germline V and J ends were trimmed by 0 bases and 2 bases, with 3 bases remaining between them. CDR1 and CDR2 (germline): MNHEY, SVGAGI. This CDR3 has 13 amino acids. This chain's CDR3 is CASSYSYTDTQYF. The DNA for the CDR3 is TGTGCCAGCAGTTACTCTTACACAGATACGCAGTATTTT.

The V and J genes are TRBV5-1 and TRBJ2-5; TRBD2 agrees at 11 bases. The junction had 10 bases not matched to a gene; V was cut back by 0 bases and J by 6 bases. This CDR3 comprises 17 residues. Per the germline V gene, CDR1 is SGHRS and CDR2 is YFSETQ. CDR3 DNA sequence: TGCGCCAGCAGCTTGGTCGGGGTAGCGGGGGGGCCAAAGACCCAGTACTTC. The encoded protein is CASSLVGVAGGPKTQYF.

The genes are TRBV7-3 and TRBJ2-7; D is tentatively TRBD1 or TRBD2 (6 bases each). V dropped 2 bases and J dropped 4 bases, with 9 bases sitting between them. This CDR3 is built from 13 residues. Germline CDR1 is SGHTA and CDR2 is FQGTGA. In DNA, the CDR3 is TGTGCCAGCAGCTTAGTAGGGGGGTACGAGCAGTACTTC. Protein sequence: CASSLVGGYEQYF.

CDR3 DNA: TGTGCCAGCAGCGGGAGACCGAGAGATACGCAGTATTTT. Its translation: CASSGRPRDTQYF. This chain links TRBV9 with TRBJ2-3; unclear D gene. V was shortened by 3 bases and J by 5 bases, with 10 bases between the two germline ends. This CDR3 comprises 13 residues. Per the germline V gene, CDR1 is SGDLS and CDR2 is YYNGEE.

This clone was picked up many times. The chain recombines TRBV5-4 with TRBJ1-2; D is uncertain. Germline-derived CDR1 and CDR2 are SGHNT and YYREEE (reference sequence). The CDR3 runs 14 residues. With 0 bases removed from V and 4 bases from J, the gap between germline ends came to 10 bases. CDR3: CASSLVTPSYGYTF. CDR3 sequence (DNA): TGTGCCAGCAGCTTGGTGACTCCCAGCTATGGCTACACCTTC.

Comment on this clone: The sample carries other DNA sequences with the same CDR3. This rearrangement joins TRBV18 to TRBJ2-7; no definite D call. There are 12 residues in the CDR3. V was clipped by 3 bases and J by 0 bases, with 3 bases between them. From germline, CDR1 is KGHSH and CDR2 LQKENI. Here the CDR3 reads CASSPSSYEQYF. In DNA, the CDR3 is TGTGCCAGCTCACCGAGCTCCTACGAGCAGTACTTC.

CDR3 sequence (DNA): TGTGCCAGCAGCTCCCGGGACCCCTGGGCAGATACGCAGTATTTT. Protein: CASSSRDPWADTQYF. V and J are TRBV13 and TRBJ2-3, with D possibly called TRBD1 or TRBD2 (5 bases each). Trimming shortened V by 4 bases and J by 4 bases, and 15 bases separated the two germline ends. Germline values: CDR1 PRHDT, CDR2 FYEKMQ (reference sequence). The CDR3 has 15 amino acids.

The CDR3 reads CASSFPGLGETQYF. CDR3 nucleotides: TGTGCCAGCAGCTTCCCCGGGCTTGGGGAGACCCAGTACTTC. V gene TRBV11-3 combines with J gene TRBJ2-5; D is unresolved. Trimming left V 3 bases short and J 5 bases short, with 13 bases between. CDR1 SGHNT and CDR2 YENEEA come from the germline V gene. The CDR3 contains 14 residues.

This chain links TRBV11-2 with TRBJ2-1; tentative D call: TRBD2 (6 bases). The germline gives CDR1 SGHAT, CDR2 FQNNGV. The CDR3 is made up of 15 amino acids. The V end was cut by 5 bases, the J end by 4 bases, with 15 bases between. For the CDR3, the DNA is TGTGCCAGCAGCCCGCAGACTAGTGGGTACAATGAGCAGTTCTTC. Translating gives CASSPQTSGYNEQFF.

V usage is TRBV30 and J usage is TRBJ1-4, with D maybe TRBD1 (6 bases). Germline-derived CDR1 and CDR2 are GTSNPN and SVGIG (reference sequence). V gave up 5 bases and J gave up 5 bases, with 15 bases separating them. The CDR3 sequence is 14 residues long. In DNA, the CDR3 is TGTGCCTGGGGCCGCGGACAGCTAAATGAAAAACTGTTTTTT. It translates to CAWGRGQLNEKLFF.

The chain joins TRBV10-3 to TRBJ2-7; D possibly corresponds to TRBD2 (5 bases). The CDR3 spans 14 residues. V lost 6 bases, J lost 0 bases, and 12 bases lay in between. CDR1 is ENHRY, CDR2 SYGVKD, per germline. The CDR3 nucleotides are TGTGCCATCAGATTTAGCGTGAGCTCCTACGAGCAGTACTTC. It codes for CAIRFSVSSYEQYF.

The rearrangement joins TRBV6-5 to TRBJ1-4, with 7 bases fitting TRBD1. V shed 5 bases and J 11 bases; nucleotides not matched to a gene: 14. CDR1 is MNHEY and CDR2 is SVGAGI in the germline V gene. The CDR3 length is 15 residues. The CDR3 DNA sequence: TGTGCCAGCAGTCCATCCGACAGGGCCTCCGAGAAACTGTTTTTT. This encodes CASSPSDRASEKLFF.

In this sample, this clone turned up a few times. The chain uses TRBV4-1 and TRBJ1-6; 10 positions match TRBD1. The germline V gene has CDR1 MGHRA and CDR2 YSYEKL. This CDR3 is 20 amino acids long. Trimming took 2 bases from V and 0 from J; bases not matched to a gene: 10. This CDR3 reads CASSQTRDRGISSYNSPLHF. The CDR3 coding sequence is TGCGCCAGCAGCCAAACGAGGGACAGGGGTATCAGCTCCTATAATTCACCCCTCCACTTT.

The chain has TRBV30 and TRBJ2-5; tentative D call: TRBD2 (5 bases). The CDR3 length is 14 residues. Germline V gene data show CDR1 as GTSNPN and CDR2 as SVGIG (reference sequence). Trimming removed 1 base from V and 1 base from J, with 10 bases in between. The chain's CDR3 is CAWSGGRFQETQYF. The CDR3 region has the DNA TGTGCCTGGAGTGGAGGGCGGTTCCAAGAGACCCAGTACTTC.

The rearrangement uses TRBV7-9 and TRBJ1-2; tentative D call: TRBD1 (5 bases). Trimming left V 7 bases short and J 7 bases short, with 13 bases between. CDR3 length equals 12 residues. The germline CDR1 and CDR2 sequences are SEHNR and FQNEAQ (reference sequence). The CDR3 bases are TGTGCCAGCACCCCCTGGGGGTCTGGCTACACCTTC. The encoded protein is CASTPWGSGYTF.

The gene calls are TRBV2 and TRBJ2-2; D ambiguous. This CDR3 is 14 amino acids long. V lost 8 bases and J lost 1, with 11 bases in between. Germline V gene sequence: CDR1 SNHLY, CDR2 FYNNEI. CDR3 region: CASYGRMNTGELFF. The CDR3 nucleotides read TGTGCCAGCTATGGACGGATGAACACCGGGGAGCTGTTTTTT.

The V call is TRBV19, the J call TRBJ1-2; 7 positions agree with TRBD1. This CDR3 spans 15 amino acids. In germline, CDR1 is LNHDA, CDR2 SQIVND (reference sequence). The trim removed 2 bases at V and 0 bases at J, leaving 3 bases unmatched. The chain's CDR3 is CASSIRTGANYGYTF. CDR3 in DNA: TGTGCCAGTAGTATACGGACAGGCGCTAACTATGGCTACACCTTC.